The 21 T cell receptor beta chains presented below share a single source sample, sequenced in a study of HIV-infected patients and healthy controls. Around 500 ng RNA was reverse transcribed with alpha and beta constant-region primers. Using multiplexing indices, alpha and beta chain libraries were generated apart by chain-specific third strand synthesis. TCRdb reprocessed the 5' RACE reads with MiXCR, giving one entry per CDR3 protein. Of some 9,300 distinct CDR3 sequences in the sample, 6% were seen once. Antiretroviral therapy had run roughly three months, about 14 weeks, before follow-up blood collection. Whole blood was used without fractionation, so all unsorted peripheral T cells were included. This specimen was blood, taken during antiretroviral therapy. These receptors were collected from an adult with HIV infection. The donor label of this sample is uncertain.

This clonotype is labeled medium-sized. The chain uses TRBV5-4 and TRBJ2-3; 8 nucleotides align to TRBD2. J gave up 6 bases and V 5 bases, and 14 bases lay outside the gene matches. The germline V gene encodes CDR1 SGHNT and CDR2 YYREEE (reference sequence). The CDR3 is made up of 16 amino acids. CDR3 sequence reads: CASSSPGGLVMDTQYF. DNA for the CDR3: TGTGCCAGCAGTTCCCCCGGGGGACTAGTGATGGATACGCAGTATTTT.

This clonotype was counted only a few times. The rearrangement joins TRBV2 to TRBJ2-3; D not certain. CDR1 is SNHLY and CDR2 is FYNNEI in the germline V gene. The CDR3 runs 16 residues. The ends were cut back, 6 bases at V and 1 base at J, with 17 bases in the middle. The CDR3 is CASSESLYGGTDTQYF. In DNA, the CDR3 is TGTGCCAGCAGCGAATCATTATATGGGGGCACAGATACGCAGTATTTT.

This clonotype was seen repeatedly, ten times or more. The V gene is TRBV6-5, the J gene TRBJ2-7; 8 bases are shared with TRBD1. The CDR3 extends over 14 amino acids. The V segment lost 5 bases and the J segment 0 bases; nucleotides outside the gene matches: 3. Germline CDR1 reads MNHEY; CDR2 reads SVGAGI. CDR3 DNA sequence: TGTGCCAGCAGTAGGGACAGGAGCTCCTACGAGCAGTACTTC. It is translated as CASSRDRSSYEQYF.

The sample holds many counts of this clonotype. The V gene is TRBV28, the J gene TRBJ2-7; TRBD1 matches at 7 bases. Per the germline V gene, CDR1 is MDHEN and CDR2 is SYDVKM. Trimming removed 4 bases from V and 1 base from J; junction bases left unmatched: 4. The CDR3 totals 14 residues. The CDR3 nucleotides are TGTGCCAGCAGTTCCCCGGGACAGTCCTACGAGCAGTACTTC. Its protein is CASSSPGQSYEQYF.

This clonotype was detected only a few times. This sequence joins TRBV15 and TRBJ1-1; 12 nucleotides line up with TRBD1. The V gene end was trimmed by 1 base and the J gene end by 3 bases; junction bases not matched to a gene: 3. Germline loops: CDR1 LNHNV, CDR2 YYDKDF (reference sequence). The CDR3 totals 16 residues. DNA of the CDR3: TGTGCCACCAGCAGAGCGGGACAGGGGGCTTACACTGAAGCTTTCTTT. Its protein product is CATSRAGQGAYTEAFF.

This clonotype was detected ten times or more. The chain couples TRBV7-8 to TRBJ2-5; possibly TRBD2 for D (5 bases). CDR1 SGHVS and CDR2 FQNEAQ come from the germline V gene. V lost 4 bases and J 5 bases, leaving 17 bases between the germline ends. This CDR3 region has 15 residues. The CDR3 protein is CASSSRRAGFETQYF. The CDR3 nucleotides read TGTGCCAGCAGCTCCAGGCGGGCGGGTTTCGAGACCCAGTACTTC.

The sample holds many counts of this clonotype. The DNA of the CDR3 is TGTGCCAGCAGCTTATTATACAGCCTCACTGAAGCTTTCTTT. Its translation: CASSLLYSLTEAFF. V usage is TRBV7-2 and J usage is TRBJ1-1; D unresolved. The V and J ends lost 2 bases and 4 bases respectively, with 11 bases between them. The CDR3 runs 14 residues. The germline V gene has CDR1 SGHTA and CDR2 FQGNSA.

This clonotype was picked up many times. The rearrangement links TRBV6-5 to TRBJ2-7, with D tentatively TRBD1 (5 bases). The CDR3 sequence is 12 residues long. V lost 2 bases and J lost 6, with 8 bases in between. Germline lookup yields CDR1 MNHEY and CDR2 SVGAGI. In DNA form, the CDR3 reads TGTGCCAGCAGTTACCTAACAGGCGAGCAGTACTTC. This codes for CASSYLTGEQYF.

This clonotype was seen at least ten times. The chain carries TRBV7-9 and TRBJ2-4, with 14 nucleotides matching TRBD2. CDR1 SEHNR and CDR2 FQNEAQ come from the germline V gene (reference sequence). V shed 3 bases, J shed 3 bases, and the junction held 7 bases outside the gene matches. The CDR3 contains 18 residues. CDR3 coding DNA: TGTGCCAGCAGCTTTGGGACTAGCGGGGGTAGGGGCAAAAACATTCAGTACTTC. It translates to CASSFGTSGGRGKNIQYF.

The chain is built from TRBV30 and TRBJ1-4; possible D gene TRBD1, 5 bases. CDR3 length: 16 residues. Between the trimmed V and J ends, which lost 2 bases and 0 bases, there was a span of 13 bases. Germline V gene lookup returns CDR1 GTSNPN and CDR2 SVGIG (reference sequence). Written as DNA, the CDR3 is TGTGCCTGGAGTTTCTGGGGCCCAGCAACTAATGAAAAACTGTTTTTT. Translated, it gives CAWSFWGPATNEKLFF.

This clonotype was observed at least ten times. This chain links TRBV7-2 with TRBJ2-5; maybe TRBD2 (6 bases). Germline V gives CDR1 SGHTA, CDR2 FQGNSA. Trimming stripped 2 bases from V and 2 bases from J, with 12 bases between. The CDR3 length is 15 residues. CDR3 sequence: CASSLSTSMQETQYF. In DNA, the CDR3 is TGTGCCAGCAGCTTATCGACTAGTATGCAAGAGACCCAGTACTTC.

This clonotype was seen many times. The chain links TRBV5-4 to TRBJ2-5, with D tentatively TRBD2 (5 bases). Per germline, CDR1 SGHNT and CDR2 YYREEE (reference sequence). Trimming took off 3 bases at V and 9 bases at J, with 9 bases between the two ends. The CDR3 spans 11 residues. CDR3 bases: TGTGCCAGCAGCTCCTCGGAGGCCCAGTACTTC. Translation: CASSSSEAQYF.

This clonotype has a count of ten or more. The CDR3 DNA reads as TGTGCCAGCAGCTTAGCGAGGCCCAGGGGCGGACAGACCCAGTACTTC. Amino acids: CASSLARPRGGQTQYF. The chain links TRBV7-8 to TRBJ2-5, with D possibly matching TRBD1 (6 bases). The CDR3 is 16 amino acids. CDR1 SGHVS and CDR2 FQNEAQ come from the germline V gene. The ends were cut back, 0 bases at V and 6 bases at J, with 17 bases in the middle.

Ten or more counts support this clonotype. The chain is built from TRBV6-6 and TRBJ1-1; the D gene is possibly TRBD1 (5 bases). The CDR3 length is 14 residues. V was shortened by 5 bases and J by 0 bases, with 10 bases between the two germline ends. Germline loops: CDR1 MNHNY, CDR2 SVGAGI (reference sequence). The CDR3 is CASSRQPVNTEAFF. The CDR3 DNA follows: TGTGCCAGCAGTCGACAGCCCGTGAACACTGAAGCTTTCTTT.

This clonotype was seen repeatedly, ten times or more. This CDR3 is CASSLAYSSGNTIYF. In DNA form, the CDR3 reads TGTGCCAGCAGCTTAGCATATTCCTCTGGAAACACCATATATTTT. J is TRBJ1-3 and V is TRBV7-9; the D is unclear. Trimming shortened V by 0 bases and J by 0 bases, and 6 bases separated the two germline ends. This CDR3 is 15 amino acids long. From germline, CDR1 is SEHNR and CDR2 FQNEAQ (reference sequence).

This clonotype showed up many times. The rearrangement uses TRBV19 and TRBJ2-7, with TRBD2 matching 8 bases. The germline gives CDR1 LNHDA, CDR2 SQIVND (reference sequence). J gave up 0 bases and V 6 bases, and 4 bases lay outside the gene matches. The CDR3 runs 14 residues. The CDR3 DNA reads as TGTGCCAGTAGGAAACTAGCGGACTCCTACGAGCAGTACTTC. This codes for CASRKLADSYEQYF.

This clonotype was counted at least ten times. V usage is TRBV6-5 and J usage is TRBJ1-2; 7 positions agree with TRBD1. The CDR3 has 19 amino acids. The V gene's germline CDR1 is MNHEY and CDR2 SVGAGI. J lost 0 bases, V lost 3 bases, and 16 bases had no gene match. DNA for the CDR3: TGTGCCAGCAGTTATGAAACCGTTGGGACAGAAGTTCCTAACTATGGCTACACCTTC. Translating it yields CASSYETVGTEVPNYGYTF.

This clonotype is classed as medium-sized. In DNA form, the CDR3 reads TGTGCCAGCAGCTCGCCTGAGGGACTAGCGGGGTACGAGCAGTACTTC. Its translation is CASSSPEGLAGYEQYF. This chain joins TRBV7-9 and TRBJ2-7, with 13 bases identical to TRBD2. Germline V gene sequence: CDR1 SEHNR, CDR2 FQNEAQ (reference sequence). CDR3 size: 16 residues. V dropped 4 bases and J dropped 4; count of bases not matched to a gene: 7.

This clonotype showed up many times. The rearrangement links TRBV29-1 to TRBJ1-5; TRBD1 matches 8 bases. Looked up from germline, CDR1 is SQVTM and CDR2 is ANQGSEA. The CDR3 has 14 amino acids. Trimming at V came to 4 bases and at J to 0 bases, leaving 2 bases not matched to a gene. The CDR3 loop is CSVGTGISNQPQHF. The CDR3 DNA reads TGCAGCGTTGGGACAGGGATTAGCAATCAGCCCCAGCATTTT.

This clonotype occurred many times. The V gene is TRBV5-6, the J gene TRBJ2-1; no clear D gene. Germline values: CDR1 SGHDT, CDR2 YYEEEE. The V end was cut by 3 bases, the J end by 5 bases, with 15 bases between. The CDR3 extends over 15 amino acids. Here the CDR3 DNA reads TGTGCCAGCAGCTGGGAAGTACGGACCGACAATGAGCAGTTCTTC. Encoded protein: CASSWEVRTDNEQFF.

The sample holds many counts of this clonotype. V usage is TRBV11-2 and J usage is TRBJ2-7, with TRBD2 identical over 10 bases. The CDR3 contains 16 residues. V lost 5 bases and J lost 6; bases outside the gene matches: 13. In germline, CDR1 is SGHAT, CDR2 FQNNGV. CDR3 coding DNA: TGTGCCAGCAGCCTAATTCTGGCTAGCGGGGGCGCCGAGCAGTACTTC. Translating it yields CASSLILASGGAEQYF. The entire variable domain, with the rest obtained from reference TRBV11-2 and TRBJ2-7, is as follows: EAGVAQSPRYKIIEKRQSVAFWCNPISGHATLYWYQQILGQGPKLLIQFQNNGVVDDSQLPKDRFSAERLKGVDSTLKIQPAKLEDSAVYLCASSLILASGGAEQYFGPGTRLTVT.